This record covers a single T cell receptor (beta chain). This sample was included in a study of T-cell memory formation after mild COVID-19. TCRdb reprocessed the 5' RACE reads via MiXCR and lists one record per CDR3 protein. The table records hundreds of thousands of distinct CDR3 sequences, under 20% of them present only once. J lost 7 bases, V lost 2 bases, and 8 bases had no gene match. Germline V gives CDR1 MNHEY, CDR2 SVGEGT. This CDR3 has 14 amino acids. Sequencing was done on a sample of PBMCs or a T cell subset sorted from them (not recorded which). This TCR was recovered from an adult woman who had mild COVID-19 (a few samples of this study predate the infection). Cell type and time point are not known. The chain links TRBV6-2 or TRBV6-3 to TRBJ2-7, with 7 bases that match TRBD2. CDR3 nucleotide sequence: TGTGCCAGCAGTTACGCGGGAGCCTGGATGGAGCAGTACTTC. Protein sequence: CASSYAGAWMEQYF.